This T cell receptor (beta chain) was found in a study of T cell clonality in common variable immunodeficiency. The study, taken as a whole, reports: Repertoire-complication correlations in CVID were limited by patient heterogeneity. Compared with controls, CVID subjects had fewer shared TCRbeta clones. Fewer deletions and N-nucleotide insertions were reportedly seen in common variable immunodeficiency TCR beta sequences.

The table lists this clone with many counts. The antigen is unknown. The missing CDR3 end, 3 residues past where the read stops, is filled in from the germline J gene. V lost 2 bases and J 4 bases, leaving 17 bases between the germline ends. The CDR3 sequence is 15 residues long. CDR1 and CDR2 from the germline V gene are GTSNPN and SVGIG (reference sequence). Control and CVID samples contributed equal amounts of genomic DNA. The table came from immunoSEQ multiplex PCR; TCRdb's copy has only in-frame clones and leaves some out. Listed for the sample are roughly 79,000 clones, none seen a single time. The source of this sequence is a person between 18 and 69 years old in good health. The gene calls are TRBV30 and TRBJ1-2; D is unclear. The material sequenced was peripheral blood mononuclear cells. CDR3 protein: CAWSRPRLKAYGYTF. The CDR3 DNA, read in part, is TGTGCCTGGAGTCGTCCTCGGTTGAAAGCCTATGGC.